Shown below are 27 T cell receptor beta chains from a single sample sequenced in a study of beta chain features in type 1 diabetes. TCRB transcripts that were expressed got sequenced, as all of the isolated RNA had been reverse transcribed. TCRdb's table, derived via immunoSEQ multiplex PCR, lists solely in-frame clones and lacks some. Here the sample spans 330,000 or so clones, about 18% being singletons. Sequencing was carried out using naive CD4+ T cells from blood. The receptors were gathered from a woman aged 18-29 years in good health.

This clone appeared a few times. The V gene is TRBV6-1, the J gene TRBJ2-7; TRBD2 matches at 10 bases. CDR1 MNHNS and CDR2 SASEGT come from the germline V gene. This CDR3 spans 14 amino acids. V was clipped by 7 bases and J by 4 bases; unmatched bases: 7. CDR3 nucleotide sequence: TGTGCCAGCATTCTTATAGCGGGAGGATACGAGCAGTACTTC. Translating it yields CASILIAGGYEQYF.

This clone occurred a few times. Here the CDR3 reads CASTPDGNSGNTIYF. In DNA form, the CDR3 reads TGTGCCAGCACCCCGGACGGGAACTCTGGAAACACCATATATTTT. The J gene is TRBJ1-3, the V gene TRBV7-9; D is undetermined. This CDR3 contains 15 residues. Germline V CDR1 and CDR2: SEHNR, FQNEAQ (reference sequence). The ends were cut back, 7 bases at V and 0 bases at J, with 13 bases in the middle.

This chain links TRBV6-1 with TRBJ2-3, with 13 bases lining up with TRBD2. There are 17 residues in the CDR3. In germline, CDR1 is MNHNS, CDR2 SASEGT. With 4 bases clipped from V and 5 bases from J, the junction kept 9 bases outside the gene matches. The CDR3 sequence: CASSGTSGGQGGDTQYF. The CDR3 DNA follows: TGTGCCAGCAGTGGGACTAGCGGGGGCCAAGGGGGAGATACGCAGTATTTT.

The chain has TRBV7-9 and TRBJ1-2; the D is unclear. Germline-derived CDR1 and CDR2 are SEHNR and FQNEAQ (reference sequence). The CDR3 has 13 amino acids. Trimming left V 6 bases short and J 2 bases short, with 10 bases between. The CDR3 bases are TGTGCCAGCAGTTCGGGAGCCAACTATGGCTACACCTTC. Amino acid sequence: CASSSGANYGYTF. Filled out from reference TRBV7-9 and TRBJ1-2, the complete variable domain reads DTGVSQNPRHKITKRGQNVTFRCDPISEHNRLYWYRQTLGQGPEFLTYFQNEAQLEKSRLLSDRFSAERPKGSFSTLEIQRTEQGDSAMYLCASSSGANYGYTFGSGTRLTVV.

The chain is built from TRBV30 and TRBJ2-5; D is possibly TRBD2 (5 bases). Trimming removed 3 bases from V and 1 base from J, with 9 bases in between. The length of the CDR3 is 13 residues. From germline, CDR1 is GTSNPN and CDR2 SVGIG (reference sequence). The DNA of the CDR3 is TGTGCCTGGAGGGCGGGCGGCCAAGAGACCCAGTACTTC. Amino acid sequence: CAWRAGGQETQYF.

This chain links TRBV4-2 with TRBJ2-5; no definite D call. Germline assignment: CDR1 LGHNA and CDR2 YNFKEQ. The CDR3 totals 15 residues. V gave up 0 bases and J gave up 5 bases, with 13 bases separating them. Here the CDR3 DNA reads TGTGCCAGCAGCCAAGATGGCCAGCGCCAGGAGACCCAGTACTTC. Its translation is CASSQDGQRQETQYF.

This clone was counted only a few times. This chain connects TRBV30 to TRBJ2-3; no reliable D call. CDR1 and CDR2 (germline): GTSNPN, SVGIG (reference sequence). Trimming took off 0 bases at V and 2 bases at J, with 6 bases between the two ends. This CDR3 contains 13 residues. The CDR3 DNA is TGTGCCTGGAGTGTAGCCAACACAGATACGCAGTATTTT. Protein product: CAWSVANTDTQYF.

This clone was detected only a few times. The V gene is TRBV29-1, the J gene TRBJ2-5, with D possibly being TRBD1 (6 bases). The germline V gene encodes CDR1 SQVTM and CDR2 ANQGSEA. The CDR3 runs to 13 residues. V was clipped by 6 bases and J by 0 bases, with 11 bases between them. DNA of the CDR3: TGCAGCGTCGCTACAGGGTACCAAGAGACCCAGTACTTC. Encoded protein: CSVATGYQETQYF.

This clone was picked up a small number of times. V usage is TRBV19 and J usage is TRBJ1-5, with 11 positions matching TRBD1. Per the germline V gene, CDR1 is LNHDA and CDR2 is SQIVND (reference sequence). J gave up 7 bases and V 8 bases, and 7 bases lay outside the gene matches. The length of the CDR3 is 14 residues. In nucleotides, the CDR3 is TGTGCCAGTCGAGGACAGGGGGCTGGACAGCCCCAGCATTTT. Its protein product is CASRGQGAGQPQHF.

This clone was seen more than once but under ten times. This chain uses TRBV10-3 with TRBJ2-7, with a possible D match to TRBD2 (5 bases). The CDR3 is made up of 15 amino acids. V dropped 0 bases and J dropped 0 bases, with 9 bases sitting between them. CDR1 is ENHRY, CDR2 SYGVKD, per germline. Written as DNA, the CDR3 is TGTGCCATCAGTGAGTCGAAGCGGCACTCCTACGAGCAGTACTTC. Its protein is CAISESKRHSYEQYF.

CDR3 nucleotides: TGTGCCTTACTAGCGGGAGTCAATGAGCAGTTCTTC. This encodes CALLAGVNEQFF. The genes are TRBV30 and TRBJ2-1, with 11 positions matching TRBD2. The V and J ends lost 7 bases and 6 bases, in that order; junction bases with no gene match: 2. Germline V CDR1 and CDR2: GTSNPN, SVGIG (reference sequence). The CDR3 runs to 12 residues.

The rearrangement links TRBV29-1 to TRBJ2-1, with 12 bases identical to TRBD1. The CDR3 extends over 12 amino acids. V dropped 7 bases and J dropped 9; count of bases not matched to a gene: 4. Germline lookup yields CDR1 SQVTM and CDR2 ANQGSEA. The CDR3 DNA sequence: TGCAGCGGGGGACAGGGGGCCGGTGAGCAGTTCTTC. It encodes CSGGQGAGEQFF.

The V gene is TRBV5-1, the J gene TRBJ2-1, with 15 bases matching TRBD2. V gave up 4 bases and J gave up 4 bases; unmatched junction bases: 0. The CDR3 runs 15 residues. CDR1 is SGHRS and CDR2 is YFSETQ in the germline V gene. The CDR3 sequence: CASSGTSGRYNEQFF. In nucleotides, the CDR3 is TGCGCCAGCAGCGGGACTAGCGGGAGGTACAATGAGCAGTTCTTC.

This clone has only a few counts. The chain links TRBV6-6 to TRBJ2-1; possibly TRBD2 for D (6 bases). Trimming cost V 7 bases and J 5 bases, with 12 bases left between them. The CDR3 spans 13 residues. CDR1 and CDR2 (germline): MNHNY, SVGAGI (reference sequence). This chain's CDR3 is CASNPGLNNEQFF. For the CDR3, the DNA is TGTGCCAGCAACCCGGGACTGAACAATGAGCAGTTCTTC.

This clone was seen a handful of times. The rearrangement uses TRBV19 and TRBJ2-1, with D perhaps TRBD2 (6 bases). Germline V lookup: CDR1 LNHDA, CDR2 SQIVND (reference sequence). This CDR3 region has 14 residues. The V gene lost 11 bases and the J gene lost 4 bases, with 18 bases spanning the gap. CDR3 nucleotide sequence: TGTGCCTCGGGGCGGGGTGATACTTACAATGAGCAGTTCTTC. It translates to CASGRGDTYNEQFF.

This clone was counted only a few times. V is TRBV19 and J is TRBJ2-7, with TRBD1 identical over 10 bases. This CDR3 region has 15 residues. V dropped 7 bases and J dropped 1; count of bases not matched to a gene: 7. The germline CDR1 and CDR2 sequences are LNHDA and SQIVND (reference sequence). CDR3 loop: CASTPGGQGSYEQYF. CDR3 in DNA: TGTGCCAGTACCCCAGGGGGACAGGGGTCCTACGAGCAGTACTTC.

This chain connects TRBV11-2 to TRBJ2-1; TRBD2 agrees at 9 bases. V gave up 5 bases and J gave up 9 bases; unmatched junction bases: 11. Germline V lookup: CDR1 SGHAT, CDR2 FQNNGV. The CDR3 length is 15 residues. CDR3 sequence: CASSLPRTSVGEQFF. The DNA for the CDR3 is TGTGCCAGCAGCCTACCCCGGACTAGCGTCGGTGAGCAGTTCTTC.

This clone was observed a handful of times. The chain carries TRBV5-1 and TRBJ2-1; maybe TRBD1 (5 bases). Trimming cost V 0 bases and J 10 bases, with 14 bases left between them. Germline lookup yields CDR1 SGHRS and CDR2 YFSETQ. The CDR3 consists of 14 residues. The CDR3 region is CASSLAYRSKEQFF. CDR3 DNA sequence: TGCGCCAGCAGCTTGGCCTACAGGTCCAAGGAGCAGTTCTTC.

This clone turned up a few times. As DNA, the CDR3 is TGCGCCAGCAGCCAAGCCCTGGTTAGCGGGGGGAGGGGTGAGCAGTTCTTC. This encodes CASSQALVSGGRGEQFF. The J gene is TRBJ2-1, the V gene TRBV4-1, with 10 bases matching TRBD2. The V segment lost 1 base and the J segment 9 bases; nucleotides outside the gene matches: 12. Germline-derived CDR1 and CDR2 are MGHRA and YSYEKL. There are 17 residues in the CDR3.

This chain uses TRBV7-3 with TRBJ1-2, with 8 nucleotides matching TRBD1. Germline values: CDR1 SGHTA, CDR2 FQGTGA. The CDR3 length is 12 residues. J gave up 7 bases and V 4 bases, and 2 bases lay outside the gene matches. The chain's CDR3 is CASSSGGSGYTF. DNA of the CDR3: TGTGCCAGCAGCTCAGGGGGCAGTGGCTACACCTTC.

This clone has just a few counts. The chain couples TRBV9 to TRBJ1-2, with no clear D. The germline V gene encodes CDR1 SGDLS and CDR2 YYNGEE. V was pared by 4 bases and J by 4 bases, with 14 bases between. The CDR3 loop spans 14 amino acids. The CDR3 reads CASSPQEGIYGYTF. The CDR3 bases are TGTGCCAGCAGCCCGCAAGAGGGCATCTATGGCTACACCTTC.

This clone was detected only a few times. The same CDR3 also results from other DNA sequences found in this sample. The V call is TRBV5-1, the J call TRBJ2-7; D is ambiguous. V was pared by 3 bases and J by 2 bases, with 3 bases between. CDR3 length equals 11 residues. Per germline, CDR1 SGHRS and CDR2 YFSETQ. The CDR3 is CASSSAYEQYF. CDR3 sequence (DNA): TGCGCCAGCAGCTCAGCCTACGAGCAGTACTTC.

The chain joins TRBV2 to TRBJ2-7; 9 bases match TRBD1. J gave up 5 bases and V 8 bases, and 7 bases lay outside the gene matches. The germline V gene has CDR1 SNHLY and CDR2 FYNNEI. The CDR3 totals 13 residues. The CDR3 sequence is CASSRDRANEQYF. CDR3 bases: TGTGCCAGCTCAAGGGACAGGGCTAACGAGCAGTACTTC.

Points on this clone: The same CDR3 is also encoded by other DNA sequences in this sample. The chain uses TRBV7-2 and TRBJ2-3; tentatively, D is TRBD2 (5 bases). The CDR3 extends over 15 amino acids. Trimming removed 5 bases from V and 0 bases from J, with 12 bases in between. The V gene's germline CDR1 is SGHTA and CDR2 FQGNSA. The CDR3 loop is CASSPVAGSTDTQYF. Written as DNA, the CDR3 is TGTGCCAGCAGCCCCGTGGCGGGCAGCACAGATACGCAGTATTTT. Looking up the rest from reference TRBV7-2 and TRBJ2-3 gives the full variable domain: GAGVSQSPSNKVTEKGKDVELRCDPISGHTALYWYRQSLGQGLEFLIYFQGNSAPDKSGLPSDRFSAERTGGSVSTLTIQRTQQEDSAVYLCASSPVAGSTDTQYFGPGTRLTVL.

Only a few counts were recorded for this clone. The chain employs TRBV5-1 and TRBJ2-1; 12 nucleotides agree with TRBD1. CDR1 SGHRS and CDR2 YFSETQ come from the germline V gene. The CDR3 extends over 15 amino acids. Germline trimming cut 1 base from V and 7 bases from J; bases unmatched to any gene: 3. Here the CDR3 DNA reads TGCGCCAGCAGCTTGATGGGACAGGGGGCGAATGAGCAGTTCTTC. The encoded protein is CASSLMGQGANEQFF.

This clone showed up just a few times. The genes are TRBV7-2 and TRBJ2-5, with 8 bases matching TRBD2. Looked up from germline, CDR1 is SGHTA and CDR2 is FQGNSA. V lost 3 bases to trimming and J lost 5 bases; unmatched junction nucleotides: 2. This CDR3 contains 13 residues. The CDR3 loop reads CASSFGTSETQYF. DNA for the CDR3: TGTGCCAGCAGCTTTGGGACTAGTGAGACCCAGTACTTC.

This clone was found a few times. The chain uses TRBV6-6 and TRBJ2-5; 9 bases fit TRBD1. CDR3 length: 15 residues. Germline V lookup: CDR1 MNHNY, CDR2 SVGAGI (reference sequence). Unmatched junction bases numbered 10, after V lost 6 bases and J lost 5 bases. The CDR3 here is CASRPPGQGLETQYF. For the CDR3, the DNA is TGTGCCAGCAGACCACCGGGACAGGGATTGGAGACCCAGTACTTC.